Listed below are T cell receptor beta chains from one sample, sequenced in a study of CD8+CD57+ T cells in acquired aplastic anemia. TCRdb fed the reads into MiXCR, producing one record per CDR3 protein. The table lists over 150,000 distinct CDR3 sequences, 40% to 65% of them singletons. Material: sorted CD4+, CD8+, or CD8+CD57+ T cells (not recorded which) from PBMCs. The receptor source for this set is a human donor with aplastic anemia. Both conserved end residues are part of each CDR3. Fields, in order: J gene, V gene, CDR3 length, D gene, CDR3 protein. The D gene is left open where the match is weak.

J: TRBJ1-1; V: TRBV19; length: 14; D: -; CDR3: CASLVGDRNTEAFF
J: TRBJ2-3; V: TRBV12-3/TRBV12-4; length: 14; D: -; CDR3: CASSLAGQRDTQYF
J: TRBJ2-5; V: TRBV15; length: 16; D: -; CDR3: CATSRVDQGTGKTQYF
J: TRBJ2-7; V: TRBV2; length: 12; D: -; CDR3: CASGRWNYEQYF
J: TRBJ2-7; V: TRBV19; length: 14; D: TRBD1; CDR3: CASSIGQGGYEQYF
J: TRBJ1-2; V: TRBV7-2; length: 12; D: -; CDR3: CASSLGTDRYTF
J: TRBJ1-6; V: TRBV20-1; length: 17; D: -; CDR3: CSARETGLSSYNSPLHF
J: TRBJ1-2; V: TRBV2; length: 13; D: -; CDR3: CASSGRRNYGYTF
J: TRBJ2-5; V: TRBV7-3; length: 13; D: -; CDR3: CASSFRPKETQYF
J: TRBJ2-1; V: TRBV14; length: 14; D: TRBD1; CDR3: CASSRTGGRNEQFF
J: TRBJ2-5; V: TRBV11-2; length: 12; D: -; CDR3: CASRSLQETQYF
J: TRBJ2-5; V: TRBV5-4; length: 15; D: TRBD1; CDR3: CASSQGTGELETQYF
J: TRBJ1-2; V: TRBV19; length: 13; D: -; CDR3: CASSPDFRGGYTF
J: TRBJ2-2; V: TRBV19; length: 15; D: TRBD1; CDR3: CASSIETGGTGELFF
J: TRBJ2-3; V: TRBV2; length: 16; D: TRBD2; CDR3: CASRGGLAGSGDTQYF
J: TRBJ1-6; V: TRBV20-1; length: 14; D: TRBD1; CDR3: CSAKDGTGNSPLHF
J: TRBJ1-1; V: TRBV18; length: 12; D: -; CDR3: CASSPGVTEAFF
J: TRBJ1-1; V: TRBV19; length: 15; D: -; CDR3: CASSINQVLGTEAFF
J: TRBJ2-1; V: TRBV5-6; length: 15; D: -; CDR3: CASSRGGTSSLGQFF
J: TRBJ1-5; V: TRBV7-8; length: 13; D: -; CDR3: CASSLGRDQPQHF
J: TRBJ1-2; V: TRBV2; length: 16; D: -; CDR3: CASSGYSELDNYGYTF